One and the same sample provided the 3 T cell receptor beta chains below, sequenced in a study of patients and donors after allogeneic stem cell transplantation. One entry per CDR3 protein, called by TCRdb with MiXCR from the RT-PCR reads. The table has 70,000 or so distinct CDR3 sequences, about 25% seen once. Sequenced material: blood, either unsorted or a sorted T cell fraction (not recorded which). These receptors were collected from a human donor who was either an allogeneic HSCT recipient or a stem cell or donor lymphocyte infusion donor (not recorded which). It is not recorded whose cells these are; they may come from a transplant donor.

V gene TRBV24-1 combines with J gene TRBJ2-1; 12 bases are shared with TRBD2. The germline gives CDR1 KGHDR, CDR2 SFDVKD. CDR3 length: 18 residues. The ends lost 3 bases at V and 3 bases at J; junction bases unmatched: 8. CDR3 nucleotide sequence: TGTGCCACCAGTGATCCAAGACTAGCGGGAGCGATCTACAATGAGCAGTTCTTC. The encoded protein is CATSDPRLAGAIYNEQFF.

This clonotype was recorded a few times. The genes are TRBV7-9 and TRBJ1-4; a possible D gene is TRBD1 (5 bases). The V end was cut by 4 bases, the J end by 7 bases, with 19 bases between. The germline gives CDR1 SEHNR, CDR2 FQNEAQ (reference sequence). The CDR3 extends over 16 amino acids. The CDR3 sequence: CASSSRGRDPPEKLFF. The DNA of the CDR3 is TGTGCCAGCAGCTCCCGTGGACGGGACCCCCCTGAAAAACTGTTTTTT.

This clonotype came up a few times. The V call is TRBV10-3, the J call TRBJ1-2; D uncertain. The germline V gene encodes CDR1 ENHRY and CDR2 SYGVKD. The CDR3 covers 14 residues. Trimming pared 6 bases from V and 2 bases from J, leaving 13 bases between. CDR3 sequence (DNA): TGTGCCATCAGCCGTGGTGGGGTCAACTATGGCTACACCTTC. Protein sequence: CAISRGGVNYGYTF.